Shown below are 14 T cell receptor beta chains from a single sample sequenced in a study of blood T cells in healthy people across ages. Through a sample-barcoded 5' primer and a J-beta primer mix, a second PCR was run for roughly 7 to 11 cycles. In TCRdb, the 5' RACE reads were re-called with MiXCR into one record per CDR3 protein. Here the sample spans around 650,000 distinct CDR3 sequences, approximately 40% being singletons. Sequencing was performed on blood. The receptors stem from an elderly man in good health.

J is TRBJ1-2 and V is TRBV30, with TRBD1 matching 9 bases. Germline V gene sequence: CDR1 GTSNPN, CDR2 SVGIG (reference sequence). Germline trimming cut 3 bases from V and 6 bases from J; bases unmatched to any gene: 5. The CDR3 consists of 13 residues. CDR3 sequence (DNA): TGTGCCTGGAGGGACAGGGGAAGGGATGGCTACACCTTC. It encodes CAWRDRGRDGYTF.

This clonotype was seen a handful of times. Written as DNA, the CDR3 is TGCAGCGTGCGGGCAAGCGGGAGGGTGCTTCGACACGAGCAGTACTTC. Translating gives CSVRASGRVLRHEQYF. The chain carries TRBV29-1 and TRBJ2-5; TRBD2 matches at 10 bases. The closer fit of TRBJ2-7 to the DNA end suggests the J call may be wrong. The CDR3 totals 16 residues. Germline loops: CDR1 SQVTM, CDR2 ANQGSEA.

The genes are TRBV7-2 and TRBJ2-3, with TRBD1 matching over 10 bases. This CDR3 is built from 19 residues. Germline V lookup: CDR1 SGHTA, CDR2 FQGNSA. Trimming cost V 2 bases and J 6 bases; bases outside gene matches: 17. CDR3: CASSLRISGQGGLGDTQYF. Written as DNA, the CDR3 is TGTGCCAGCAGCTTAAGAATATCCGGACAGGGGGGACTCGGGGATACGCAGTATTTT.

The chain has TRBV12-3 or TRBV12-4 and TRBJ2-2; D uncertain. CDR3 size: 13 residues. The V end was cut by 8 bases, the J end by 1 base, with 8 bases between. CDR3 region: CASGEVNTGELFF. For the CDR3, the DNA is TGTGCCAGCGGCGAAGTGAACACCGGGGAGCTGTTTTTT.

The chain couples TRBV20-1 to TRBJ2-3, with D unresolved. The length of the CDR3 is 14 residues. V lost 6 bases and J 6 bases, leaving 19 bases between the germline ends. CDR1 DFQATT and CDR2 SNEGSKA come from the germline V gene (reference sequence). This CDR3 is CSANIRPQGDTQYF. DNA of the CDR3: TGCAGTGCCAATATTAGACCACAAGGGGATACGCAGTATTTT.

The chain recombines TRBV4-3 with TRBJ2-3; 7 bases line up with TRBD2. V was clipped by 1 base and J by 2 bases; unmatched bases: 6. Germline lookup yields CDR1 LGHNA and CDR2 YSLEER. There are 16 residues in the CDR3. CDR3: CASSQALADITDTQYF. As DNA, the CDR3 is TGCGCCAGCAGCCAAGCCCTAGCGGACATCACAGATACGCAGTATTTT.

This clonotype showed up just a few times. This chain connects TRBV6-5 to TRBJ1-1, with D hard to call. Germline assignment: CDR1 MNHEY and CDR2 SVGAGI. The germline V and J ends were trimmed by 11 bases and 0 bases, with 13 bases remaining between them. This CDR3 is built from 13 residues. This CDR3 reads CAGRRGMNTEAFF. As DNA, the CDR3 is TGTGCCGGTCGGAGAGGGATGAACACTGAAGCTTTCTTT.

This clonotype was counted a few times. V and J are TRBV5-1 and TRBJ2-1, with 10 bases that match TRBD2. V lost 0 bases and J lost 7; bases outside the gene matches: 10. The CDR3 runs 17 residues. Germline V gene data show CDR1 as SGHRS and CDR2 as YFSETQ. CDR3 sequence reads: CASSLAPSGGQGNEQFF. The CDR3 DNA sequence: TGCGCCAGCAGCTTGGCGCCTAGCGGGGGCCAGGGGAATGAGCAGTTCTTC. Full variable domain (outside the CDR3, taken from reference TRBV5-1 and TRBJ2-1): KAGVTQTPRYLIKTRGQQVTLSCSPISGHRSVSWYQQTPGQGLQFLFEYFSETQRNKGNFPGRFSGRQFSNSRSEMNVSTLELGDSALYLCASSLAPSGGQGNEQFFGPGTRLTVL.

The chain combines TRBV6-5 with TRBJ2-5; 12 nucleotides align to TRBD1. The CDR3 covers 15 residues. Germline V gene lookup returns CDR1 MNHEY and CDR2 SVGAGI. J gave up 5 bases and V 8 bases, and 9 bases lay outside the gene matches. CDR3 nucleotides: TGTGCCAGCGCTCCGGGACAGGGGGCGTGGGAGACCCAGTACTTC. Its translation is CASAPGQGAWETQYF.

The chain uses TRBV2 and TRBJ1-2; D gene unclear. V lost 6 bases and J lost 9, with 14 bases in between. The CDR3 is made up of 12 amino acids. CDR1 and CDR2 (germline): SNHLY, FYNNEI. CDR3 coding DNA: TGTGCCAGCAGCTTGAGCCTCCTCCGCTACACCTTC. Its translation: CASSLSLLRYTF.

About this clonotype: This may be a read error: a much more frequent sequence differs by one nucleotide. V is TRBV29-1 and J is TRBJ2-1; TRBD2 might be the D (5 bases). Trimming took off 7 bases at V and 10 bases at J, with 17 bases between the two ends. The CDR3 spans 12 residues. Germline V gene data show CDR1 as SQVTM and CDR2 as ANQGSEA. DNA for the CDR3: TGCAGCGCGCTGAGCTCTGACTACGAGCAGTTCTTC. Amino acid sequence: CSALSSDYEQFF.

Regarding this clonotype: Its ends do not fully match the called genes, so a read error is possible. The chain couples TRBV6-2 or TRBV6-3 to TRBJ1-2, with a weak D call TRBD1 (6 bases). Germline CDR1 is MNHEY and CDR2 is SVGEGT. The length of the CDR3 is 12 residues. The CDR3 region is CACRLGQGGYTF. CDR3 coding DNA: TGTGCCTGCAGGTTGGGACAAGGCGGCTACACCTTC.

This clonotype has a single count. The J gene is TRBJ2-4, the V gene TRBV20-1; the D is unclear. The CDR3 length is 9 residues. Trimming removed 3 bases at V and 12 bases at J, with 6 bases between. Germline V CDR1 and CDR2: DFQATT, SNEGSKA (reference sequence). CDR3 nucleotide sequence: TGCAGTGCTAGGTTACATCAGTACTTC. Translated: CSARLHQYF.

This clonotype occurred a few times. The rearrangement links TRBV20-1 to TRBJ1-6; 8 bases are shared with TRBD1. V was pared by 0 bases and J by 8 bases, with 9 bases of the junction left unmatched. The CDR3 runs 16 residues. The germline V gene has CDR1 DFQATT and CDR2 SNEGSKA (reference sequence). The CDR3 spells CSARDPLDRADSPLHF. CDR3 bases: TGCAGTGCTAGAGATCCCCTGGACAGGGCTGATTCACCCCTCCACTTT.